These 27 T cell receptor beta chains share one sample of origin, sequenced in a study of OX40 agonist ivuxolimab in advanced cancers. Method: immunoSEQ multiplex PCR; TCRdb's copy keeps in-frame clones and lacks some. In the table there are more than 60,000 clones, roughly 86% of which are singletons. The sample here was CD4+ or CD8+ T cells sorted from blood, taken in a trial of the OX40 agonist ivuxolimab. Every receptor here comes from an adult with an advanced solid tumor such as melanoma, head and neck, liver or kidney cancer.

This rearrangement joins TRBV27 to TRBJ1-6; tentatively, D is TRBD1 (5 bases). Germline CDR1 and CDR2: MNHEY and SMNVEV (reference sequence). V was trimmed by 0 bases and J by 1 base, leaving 7 bases between them. The CDR3 runs 16 residues. The CDR3: CASSLSGGSYNSPLHF. CDR3 coding DNA: TGTGCCAGCAGTTTATCGGGGGGGTCCTATAATTCACCCCTCCACTTT.

The chain recombines TRBV20-1 with TRBJ2-7; no reliable D call. Per the germline V gene, CDR1 is DFQATT and CDR2 is SNEGSKA (reference sequence). The V end was cut by 6 bases, the J end by 7 bases, with 13 bases between. This CDR3 region has 11 residues. The CDR3 nucleotides are TGCAGTGCACCCCTTCGGGCAGAGCAGTACTTC. This gives the protein CSAPLRAEQYF.

The chain couples TRBV10-1 to TRBJ2-7; D ambiguous. The CDR3 consists of 14 residues. In germline, CDR1 is WNHNN, CDR2 SYGVQD (reference sequence). V gave up 2 bases and J gave up 2 bases, with 10 bases separating them. The CDR3 here is CASSENHRPYEQYF. Written as DNA, the CDR3 is TGCGCCAGCAGTGAGAATCATCGCCCCTACGAGCAGTACTTC.

This chain uses TRBV14 with TRBJ1-4; D is perhaps TRBD1 (6 bases). This CDR3 contains 15 residues. Trimming shortened V by 4 bases and J by 8 bases, and 17 bases separated the two germline ends. Per the germline V gene, CDR1 is SGHDN and CDR2 is FVKESK. The CDR3 region is CASSPQGKTSEKLFF. In nucleotides, the CDR3 is TGTGCCAGCAGCCCTCAGGGGAAGACCTCGGAAAAACTGTTTTTT.

V usage is TRBV6-5 and J usage is TRBJ2-1; no firm D call. CDR1 and CDR2 from the germline V gene are MNHEY and SVGAGI. The CDR3 is made up of 13 amino acids. Trimming shortened V by 0 bases and J by 4 bases, and 4 bases separated the two germline ends. CDR3 region: CASSYSKYNEQFF. The DNA of the CDR3 is TGTGCCAGCAGTTACTCGAAATACAATGAGCAGTTCTTC.

The chain links TRBV15 to TRBJ2-2; D ambiguous. The V gene's germline CDR1 is LNHNV and CDR2 YYDKDF (reference sequence). V dropped 1 base and J dropped 3 bases, with 6 bases sitting between them. CDR3 length: 14 amino acids. The CDR3 here is CATSRGGYTGELFF. The CDR3 DNA follows: TGTGCCACCAGCAGAGGTGGGTACACCGGGGAGCTGTTTTTT.

This chain joins TRBV7-2 and TRBJ2-1, with 8 bases lining up with TRBD1. The length of the CDR3 is 13 residues. Trimming cost V 5 bases and J 9 bases; bases outside gene matches: 6. Looked up from germline, CDR1 is SGHTA and CDR2 is FQGNSA. CDR3: CASSGTGLPEQFF. CDR3 DNA: TGTGCCAGCAGCGGGACAGGACTACCTGAGCAGTTCTTC.

The chain joins TRBV19 to TRBJ2-2; possible D gene TRBD2, 5 bases. The germline V and J ends were trimmed by 7 bases and 1 base, with 10 bases remaining between them. Per germline, CDR1 LNHDA and CDR2 SQIVND (reference sequence). The CDR3 is 14 amino acids. The CDR3 region is CASTPGWNTGELFF. The DNA for the CDR3 is TGTGCCAGTACCCCGGGGTGGAACACCGGGGAGCTGTTTTTT.

CDR3 DNA: TGTGCCAGCAGTTACTCAGGACTAGCGGGGTACGAGCAGTACTTC. Translated: CASSYSGLAGYEQYF. V gene TRBV6-5 combines with J gene TRBJ2-7; 12 nucleotides line up with TRBD2. V was pared by 0 bases and J by 4 bases, with 1 base of the junction left unmatched. The CDR3 totals 15 residues. Germline CDR1 MNHEY, CDR2 SVGAGI.

The chain couples TRBV11-3 to TRBJ2-1; possible D gene TRBD1, 6 bases. Germline-derived CDR1 and CDR2 are SGHNT and YENEEA. This CDR3 is built from 14 residues. V gave up 5 bases and J gave up 7 bases, with 15 bases separating them. This chain's CDR3 is CASSRRAQGNEQFF. The CDR3 nucleotides are TGTGCCAGCAGCCGTCGGGCCCAGGGGAATGAGCAGTTCTTC.

DNA of the CDR3: TGTGCCAGCAGCTTGTGGGACAGGGGCGGGTCACCCCTCCACTTT. As protein: CASSLWDRGGSPLHF. The chain has TRBV5-6 and TRBJ1-6, with 10 positions matching TRBD1. Losses at the gene ends were 1 base for V and 10 bases for J; bases not matched to a gene: 5. Germline CDR1 SGHDT, CDR2 YYEEEE. The CDR3 covers 15 residues.

V usage is TRBV9 and J usage is TRBJ2-7; D is ambiguous. The CDR3 sequence is 17 residues long. CDR1 is SGDLS, CDR2 YYNGEE, per germline. Between the trimmed V and J ends, which lost 0 bases and 1 base, there was a span of 17 bases. This CDR3 reads CASSVGPPWDRSYEQYF. In nucleotides, the CDR3 is TGTGCCAGCAGCGTAGGCCCTCCATGGGATAGATCCTACGAGCAGTACTTC.

V is TRBV7-9 and J is TRBJ1-6, with a tentative D call TRBD1 (5 bases). Looked up from germline, CDR1 is SEHNR and CDR2 is FQNEAQ (reference sequence). This CDR3 has 15 amino acids. Between the trimmed V and J ends, which lost 1 base and 9 bases, there was a span of 13 bases. The CDR3 region has the DNA TGTGCCAGCAGCTTAGGGGAGGGGAACGGTTCACCCCTCCACTTT. Its translation: CASSLGEGNGSPLHF.

This chain joins TRBV5-1 and TRBJ1-1; D is possibly TRBD1 (5 bases). V was shortened by 0 bases and J by 4 bases, with 16 bases between the two germline ends. The CDR3 length is 16 residues. Germline loops: CDR1 SGHRS, CDR2 YFSETQ. CDR3 region: CASSLAGQQQSTEAFF. The CDR3 nucleotides read TGCGCCAGCAGCTTGGCGGGGCAACAGCAGAGCACTGAAGCTTTCTTT.

This sequence joins TRBV27 and TRBJ1-2; TRBD1 agrees at 8 bases. This CDR3 contains 14 residues. Germline CDR1 reads MNHEY; CDR2 reads SMNVEV (reference sequence). The ends lost 0 bases at V and 7 bases at J; junction bases unmatched: 4. DNA for the CDR3: TGTGCCAGCAGTTTATCGGGACAGGCCCGTGGCTACACCTTC. Residues: CASSLSGQARGYTF.

This clone was recorded a few times. The chain uses TRBV5-1 and TRBJ2-1; TRBD2 matches 11 bases. The ends lost 7 bases at V and 0 bases at J; junction bases unmatched: 6. The germline V gene encodes CDR1 SGHRS and CDR2 YFSETQ. The CDR3 runs to 16 residues. This CDR3 is CASSKTSGTSYNEQFF. The CDR3 region has the DNA TGCGCCAGCTCCAAGACTAGCGGGACCTCCTACAATGAGCAGTTCTTC.

The V and J genes are TRBV5-4 and TRBJ2-7; TRBD1 or TRBD2 may be the D gene (6 bases each). V lost 0 bases and J lost 6, with 10 bases in between. Germline values: CDR1 SGHNT, CDR2 YYREEE (reference sequence). This CDR3 is 13 amino acids long. The CDR3 DNA is TGTGCCAGCAGCTTGGCCAGGGGACTCGAGCAGTACTTC. Encoded protein: CASSLARGLEQYF.

The V and J genes are TRBV19 and TRBJ1-1, with 8 bases fitting TRBD1. This CDR3 region has 15 residues. V was pared by 5 bases and J by 0 bases, with 5 bases of the junction left unmatched. The germline V gene has CDR1 LNHDA and CDR2 SQIVND (reference sequence). The CDR3 coding sequence is TGTGCCAGTAGTGGGACAGGCACCTTGAACACTGAAGCTTTCTTT. Its translation: CASSGTGTLNTEAFF.

J is TRBJ2-3 and V is TRBV6-1; 13 nucleotides match TRBD2. The CDR3 length is 18 residues. CDR1 and CDR2 (germline): MNHNS, SASEGT. With 4 bases clipped from V and 5 bases from J, the junction kept 12 bases outside the gene matches. The CDR3 here is CASSGLAGGPRLGDTQYF. The DNA of the CDR3 is TGTGCCAGCAGTGGACTAGCGGGAGGTCCTCGGCTGGGAGATACGCAGTATTTT.

This clone was seen only once. The chain uses TRBV5-6 and TRBJ1-2; D is possibly TRBD1 (5 bases). Per germline, CDR1 SGHDT and CDR2 YYEEEE. The V end lost 5 bases, the J end lost 4 bases, and 15 bases lay between the germline ends. This CDR3 region has 14 residues. The CDR3, as DNA: TGTGCCAGCAGTCCATGGGGCGAGTCCTATGGCTACACCTTC. This gives the protein CASSPWGESYGYTF. Drawing the rest from reference TRBV5-6 and TRBJ1-2, the complete variable domain is DAGVTQSPTHLIKTRGQQVTLRCSPKSGHDTVSWYQQALGQGPQFIFQYYEEEERQRGNFPDRFSGHQFPNYSSELNVNALLLGDSALYLCASSPWGESYGYTFGSGTRLTVV.

This clone has just one count. The gene calls are TRBV6-1 and TRBJ1-1; weak D call: TRBD1 (6 bases). V shed 5 bases and J shed 11 bases, with 12 bases lying between them. This CDR3 comprises 11 residues. The germline gives CDR1 MNHNS, CDR2 SASEGT. The CDR3 coding sequence is TGTGCCAGCAGTTTGGACAGTCTTGCTTTCTTT. This sequence encodes CASSLDSLAFF.

The rearrangement joins TRBV9 to TRBJ2-1; TRBD2 is a possible D gene (5 bases). Germline lookup yields CDR1 SGDLS and CDR2 YYNGEE. The V end was cut by 0 bases, the J end by 6 bases, with 10 bases between. The CDR3 totals 14 residues. The CDR3 protein is CASSVGGDFNEQFF. The CDR3 DNA reads TGTGCCAGCAGCGTAGGGGGAGATTTCAATGAGCAGTTCTTC.

V usage is TRBV11-1 and J usage is TRBJ2-7; D remains ambiguous. This CDR3 spans 12 amino acids. The V gene's germline CDR1 is SGHAT and CDR2 FQDESV (reference sequence). V was trimmed by 1 base and J by 6 bases, leaving 7 bases between them. CDR3 region: CASSLGSSEQYF. For the CDR3, the DNA is TGTGCCAGCAGCTTAGGGTCTAGCGAGCAGTACTTC.

J is TRBJ2-2 and V is TRBV7-2; D gene uncertain. The CDR3 spans 16 residues. Germline V gene data show CDR1 as SGHTA and CDR2 as FQGNSA. The germline V and J ends were trimmed by 5 bases and 5 bases, with 18 bases remaining between them. This CDR3 reads CASSPNQISLTGELFF. The DNA for the CDR3 is TGTGCCAGCAGCCCCAACCAAATCTCTCTTACCGGGGAGCTGTTTTTT.

This clone has a single count. CDR3 sequence (DNA): TGTGCCAGCAGGGGACCCAACTATGGCTACACCTTC. This translates into CASRGPNYGYTF. The chain carries TRBV6-5 and TRBJ1-2, with D maybe TRBD1 (5 bases). This CDR3 has 12 residues. V lost 6 bases to trimming and J lost 2 bases, with 7 bases between them. Germline V gene lookup returns CDR1 MNHEY and CDR2 SVGAGI.

There are a few counts of this clone. The chain couples TRBV14 to TRBJ1-1; D is ambiguous. The CDR3 is 15 amino acids. The V end lost 3 bases, the J end lost 0 bases, and 11 bases lay between the germline ends. Germline V gene data show CDR1 as SGHDN and CDR2 as FVKESK. As DNA, the CDR3 is TGTGCCAGCAGCCATAGAGGACGGATGAACACTGAAGCTTTCTTT. It yields the protein CASSHRGRMNTEAFF.

The chain uses TRBV5-6 and TRBJ1-1; D gene ambiguous. V lost 2 bases and J 0 bases, leaving 17 bases between the germline ends. The CDR3 runs to 17 residues. CDR1 and CDR2 (germline): SGHDT, YYEEEE. CDR3 amino acids: CASSLWSLDVLNTEAFF. Here the CDR3 DNA reads TGTGCCAGCAGCTTATGGTCCCTGGACGTTTTGAACACTGAAGCTTTCTTT.